The 20 T cell receptor beta chains below all came from one sample that was sequenced in a study of T cell responses to AZD1222 COVID-19 vaccine. This table comes from immunoSEQ multiplex PCR, and its TCRdb copy is limited to in-frame clones, with some not included. The sample holds just over 90,000 clones, 75% to 90% seen once. This specimen was peripheral blood, taken 28 days after the second AZD1222 dose. The receptors come from an adult who received the AZD1222 COVID-19 vaccine.

This rearrangement joins TRBV5-6 to TRBJ2-2, with D possibly being TRBD1 or TRBD2 (5 bases each). V was trimmed by 1 base and J by 3 bases, leaving 10 bases between them. The CDR3 sequence is 15 residues long. Germline assignment: CDR1 SGHDT and CDR2 YYEEEE. This CDR3 reads CASSLRDGYTGELFF. As DNA, the CDR3 is TGTGCCAGCAGCTTGAGGGACGGTTACACCGGGGAGCTGTTTTTT.

This clone was found a few times. The chain combines TRBV5-6 with TRBJ2-5; TRBD1 matches at 9 bases. Germline trimming cut 3 bases from V and 5 bases from J; bases unmatched to any gene: 11. This CDR3 region has 16 residues. Germline CDR1 SGHDT, CDR2 YYEEEE. CDR3 protein: CASSYPGTGMIETQYF. As DNA, the CDR3 is TGTGCCAGCAGCTATCCCGGGACAGGGATGATCGAGACCCAGTACTTC.

The rearrangement uses TRBV11-3 and TRBJ2-1; no definite D call. V was clipped by 7 bases and J by 5 bases, with 6 bases between them. The length of the CDR3 is 11 residues. Germline assignment: CDR1 SGHNT and CDR2 YENEEA. The CDR3 DNA is TGTGCCAGCACCTCGCACAATGAGCAGTTCTTC. Its translation: CASTSHNEQFF.

On this clone itself: This same CDR3 is encoded by further DNA sequences in the sample. The chain employs TRBV7-3 and TRBJ1-1; D ambiguous. V was clipped by 1 base and J by 1 base, with 4 bases between them. Germline V lookup: CDR1 SGHTA, CDR2 FQGTGA. CDR3 length: 13 residues. The CDR3 DNA follows: TGTGCCAGCAGCTTAAGGCAGAACACTGAAGCTTTCTTT. It codes for CASSLRQNTEAFF.

The rearrangement links TRBV12-3 or TRBV12-4 to TRBJ2-7, with a tentative D call TRBD1 (6 bases). The germline V and J ends were trimmed by 2 bases and 3 bases, with 8 bases remaining between them. This CDR3 spans 13 amino acids. The CDR3 region has the DNA TGTGCCAGCAGTTTAAGGGGGTTCTACGAGCAGTACTTC. This codes for CASSLRGFYEQYF.

The chain recombines TRBV30 with TRBJ1-4, with D tentatively TRBD1 (5 bases). CDR3 length: 12 residues. V dropped 2 bases and J dropped 8 bases, with 9 bases sitting between them. From germline, CDR1 is GTSNPN and CDR2 SVGIG (reference sequence). The DNA for the CDR3 is TGTGCCTGGAGTCGCAAGGGGGAAAAACTGTTTTTT. Protein sequence: CAWSRKGEKLFF.

The V call is TRBV6-1, the J call TRBJ1-5; no reliable D call. There are 11 residues in the CDR3. With 2 bases removed from V and 4 bases from J, the gap between germline ends came to 0 bases. The germline V gene encodes CDR1 MNHNS and CDR2 SASEGT. CDR3 nucleotides: TGTGCCAGCAGTGAAAATCAGCCCCAGCATTTT. Translated, it gives CASSENQPQHF.

V usage is TRBV5-1 and J usage is TRBJ1-1, with D uncertain. There are 17 residues in the CDR3. The germline V and J ends were trimmed by 0 bases and 3 bases, with 18 bases remaining between them. In germline, CDR1 is SGHRS, CDR2 YFSETQ. As DNA, the CDR3 is TGCGCCAGCAGCTTGGGTCGAGGTGGGGATGTCGACACTGAAGCTTTCTTT. Encoded protein: CASSLGRGGDVDTEAFF.

CDR3 region: CASSSTVKLNTEAFF. In DNA, the CDR3 is TGTGCCAGCAGCTCGACAGTAAAATTGAACACTGAAGCTTTCTTT. V gene TRBV7-9 combines with J gene TRBJ1-1; TRBD1 might be the D (5 bases). The CDR3 has 15 amino acids. Germline V gene sequence: CDR1 SEHNR, CDR2 FQNEAQ (reference sequence). The ends were cut back, 4 bases at V and 0 bases at J, with 12 bases in the middle.

The J gene is TRBJ1-2, the V gene TRBV4-3; no firm D call. Germline V lookup: CDR1 LGHNA, CDR2 YSLEER. CDR3 size: 15 residues. Trimming pared 0 bases from V and 5 bases from J, leaving 13 bases between. CDR3 region: CASSQDQRESYGYTF. The CDR3 DNA reads TGCGCCAGCAGCCAAGATCAGAGGGAGTCGTATGGCTACACCTTC.

V gene TRBV4-2 combines with J gene TRBJ1-1, with a weak D call TRBD1 (5 bases). The CDR3 extends over 16 amino acids. V lost 0 bases, J lost 1 base, and 12 bases lay in between. The V gene's germline CDR1 is LGHNA and CDR2 YNFKEQ. The CDR3 sequence: CASSQDREGPNTEAFF. The DNA of the CDR3 is TGTGCCAGCAGCCAAGATCGGGAGGGGCCGAACACTGAAGCTTTCTTT.

The V gene is TRBV5-1, the J gene TRBJ2-2; possible D gene TRBD1, 5 bases. This CDR3 has 15 amino acids. The V end lost 4 bases, the J end lost 3 bases, and 13 bases lay between the germline ends. CDR1 and CDR2 (germline): SGHRS, YFSETQ. CDR3 nucleotide sequence: TGCGCCAGCAGCCAGCAGGGCTTCGACACCGGGGAGCTGTTTTTT. It is translated as CASSQQGFDTGELFF.

The genes are TRBV2 and TRBJ1-4; 8 bases are a match to TRBD1. V shed 7 bases and J 7 bases; nucleotides not matched to a gene: 11. Germline loops: CDR1 SNHLY, CDR2 FYNNEI. CDR3 length equals 15 residues. This chain's CDR3 is CASILRTGPGEKLFF. CDR3 bases: TGTGCCAGCATTCTTCGGACAGGGCCCGGTGAAAAACTGTTTTTT.

The chain joins TRBV3-1 (or the pseudogene TRBV3-2) to TRBJ2-2; D remains unclear. The germline V and J ends were trimmed by 4 bases and 5 bases, with 17 bases remaining between them. CDR3 length equals 16 residues. Germline CDR1 LGHDT, CDR2 YNNKEL (reference sequence). The CDR3 DNA sequence: TGTGCCAGCAGCCTGACCCTAGGGATAGGGACCGGGGAGCTGTTTTTT. Amino acid sequence: CASSLTLGIGTGELFF.

This chain uses TRBV25-1 with TRBJ1-1; no firm D call. The CDR3 consists of 11 residues. V lost 1 base and J 7 bases, leaving 4 bases between the germline ends. Germline V gene lookup returns CDR1 MGHDK and CDR2 SYGVNS. CDR3 protein: CASSEWSEAFF. The CDR3 region has the DNA TGTGCCAGCAGTGAATGGAGTGAAGCTTTCTTT. The complete variable domain, with remaining parts taken from reference TRBV25-1 and TRBJ1-1, reads EADIYQTPRYLVIGTGKKITLECSQTMGHDKMYWYQQDPGMELHLIHYSYGVNSTEKGDLSSESTVSRIRTEHFPLTLESARPSHTSQYLCASSEWSEAFFGQGTRLTVV.

The chain has TRBV5-8 and TRBJ2-5, with 8 positions matching TRBD2. CDR3 length: 16 residues. Germline V gives CDR1 SGHTS, CDR2 YDEGEE. Trimming took 0 bases from V and 4 from J; bases not matched to a gene: 8. CDR3 DNA: TGTGCCAGCAGCTTGGCGCTGAGGAGCGGGGGAGAGACCCAGTACTTC. Its protein product is CASSLALRSGGETQYF.

The chain recombines TRBV6-6 with TRBJ1-6; D perhaps matches TRBD1 (6 bases). CDR1 MNHNY and CDR2 SVGAGI come from the germline V gene (reference sequence). The V and J ends lost 6 bases and 11 bases respectively, with 17 bases between them. The CDR3 contains 14 residues. The CDR3 spells CASRPTGSAAPLHF. CDR3 sequence (DNA): TGTGCCAGCAGGCCAACAGGGTCGGCGGCACCCCTCCACTTT.

This rearrangement joins TRBV12-5 to TRBJ2-2; D ambiguous. Looked up from germline, CDR1 is LGHNT and CDR2 is FRNRAP. V was cut by 0 bases and J by 6 bases, with 11 bases left in between. The CDR3 totals 15 residues. The chain's CDR3 is CASGLVRNAAGELFF. CDR3 sequence (DNA): TGTGCTAGTGGTTTGGTTAGGAACGCGGCCGGGGAGCTGTTTTTT.

This clone occurred once. The chain couples TRBV12-3 or TRBV12-4 to TRBJ2-1; TRBD2 aligns across 12 bases. Trimming cost V 5 bases and J 14 bases; bases outside gene matches: 4. The CDR3 has 12 residues. CDR3 sequence reads: CASSASGRAKFF. The DNA for the CDR3 is TGTGCCAGCAGTGCTAGCGGGAGGGCTAAGTTCTTC.

V and J are TRBV10-3 and TRBJ1-2, with 7 bases matching TRBD1. The CDR3 covers 14 residues. V was clipped by 2 bases and J by 4 bases; unmatched bases: 4. The germline V gene has CDR1 ENHRY and CDR2 SYGVKD. The chain's CDR3 is CAISEKGTAYGYTF. The CDR3 region has the DNA TGTGCCATCAGTGAGAAAGGGACAGCCTATGGCTACACCTTC.